The entry below describes one TCR beta chain. The data stem from a study of monozygotic twins with inflammatory bowel disease. CDR3 length: 14 amino acids. TCR libraries were prepared from 3,500 to 4,000 ng total RNA each. Template switching added UMIs carrying a 6-nucleotide sample barcode. TCRdb re-called the 5' RACE reads; one entry per CDR3 protein, DNA not given. The specimen's table records about 160,000 distinct CDR3 sequences. This receptor was obtained from a human donor with ulcerative colitis or Crohn's disease, or a healthy co-twin of an affected twin (not recorded which). This sequence joins TRBV12-3 or TRBV12-4 and TRBJ1-4. Sequencing was carried out using blood. The CDR3 spells CASSFSRINEKLFF.